The table lists the clone carrying this T cell receptor (beta chain) with many counts. Its cognate antigen is unknown. The sample belongs to a study of T-cell reconstitution after alpha-beta-depleted transplantation in children. General observations from the study: Recipient T cells and thymic progenitors that survived were the source of the high TCRbeta diversity seen at day 60 in some patients. There were reportedly several hundred expanded graft clones from which alpha-beta T cells came about two months after transplant. Hyperexpanded clones declined; after one year, newly produced T cells mostly supplied diversity.

CDR1 and CDR2 from the germline V gene are SEHNR and FQNEAQ (reference sequence). The CDR3 is made up of 14 amino acids. V lost 1 base and J 2 bases, leaving 8 bases between the germline ends. Unique molecular identifiers were used in preparing the TCRbeta library. MiXCR, run by TCRdb on the PCR reads, gives a single entry per CDR3 protein. The top ten clones hold 0.79% of a sample with hundreds of thousands of distinct CDR3 sequences, over 10% of them seen once. Specimen: PBMCs, collected before TCRalphabeta/CD19-depleted stem cell transplant. The chain joins TRBV7-9 to TRBJ1-2; D is perhaps TRBD1 (5 bases). The TCR comes from a girl aged 2 to 9 with congenital amegakaryocytic thrombocytopenia, due to receive a stem cell transplant. The CDR3 spells CASSLESGNYGYTF. CDR3 bases: TGTGCCAGCAGCTTAGAGTCAGGGAACTATGGCTACACCTTC.